This TCR beta chain was found in a study of blood T cell repertoires in COVID-19. Study as a whole: Samples taken during acute and convalescent COVID-19 were collected in the United States, Italy and Spain.

The Seattle patients joined while their infection was active and were tracked longitudinally afterward. The CDR3 runs to 13 residues. Per the germline V gene, CDR1 is GTSNPN and CDR2 is SVGIG (reference sequence). V dropped 0 bases and J dropped 4 bases, with 9 bases sitting between them. Sequencing was performed with immunoSEQ multiplex PCR; in TCRdb, only in-frame clones are kept and a portion is missing. The data show 100,000 to 150,000 clones, about 89% seen once. V usage is TRBV30 and J usage is TRBJ1-2; D remains unclear. Sequenced sample: peripheral blood. The origin of this receptor is a woman in her 70s with COVID-19, enrolled during active disease. The CDR3 DNA sequence: TGTGCCTGGAGTGTACTAAGTGGCTATGGCTACACCTTC. It yields the protein CAWSVLSGYGYTF.